The entry below gives a single T cell receptor (beta chain) sequence along with its context. Its antigen is not known. As to time point: after dendritic cell vaccination, including at tumor progression/relapse. Germline V lookup: CDR1 ENHRY, CDR2 SYGVKD. The CDR3 has 18 residues. Losses at the gene ends were 6 bases for V and 1 base for J; bases not matched to a gene: 8. Using immunoSEQ multiplex PCR, the repertoire was profiled, and TCRdb retains in-frame clones only, with some absent. The table has 50,000 to 55,000 clones, 89% seen once; the top ten hold over 4.5%. This entry comes from a study of glioma-infiltrating T cells after dendritic cell vaccination. Overall study findings and caveats: Patients with more pretreatment TILs had longer time to progression and survival.

The chain joins TRBV10-3 to TRBJ2-6; 11 positions agree with TRBD1. This TCR was recovered from a human donor with glioblastoma. Sequenced here: blood, sampled after dendritic cell vaccination. The CDR3 is CAISLPGQGGSGANVLTF. The CDR3 DNA follows: TGTGCCATCAGCTTACCGGGACAGGGGGGATCTGGGGCCAACGTCCTGACTTTC.